This TCR beta chain came from a study of cytomegalovirus exposure and HLA in healthy donors. As for the study in general: In an earlier analysis, 117 million unique TCR beta sequences were found from about 180 million T cells. Study outcomes and limitations: Apart from CMV serostatus, no immune exposure information was available. An apparent linkage of common viral pathogens to several of the most significant clusters emerged in a later analysis. The authors judged a highly shared variant cluster likely a sequencing artifact.

Regarding this clone: Its antigen is undetermined.

Per the germline V gene, CDR1 is MNHEY and CDR2 is SVGAGI. V gave up 6 bases and J gave up 0 bases, with 12 bases separating them. The CDR3 is 14 residues long. Both 60 Vbeta primers and 13 Jbeta primers went into the PCR. Clones were sequenced by immunoSEQ multiplex PCR, and TCRdb holds only the in-frame ones, with some missing. The ten top clones account for under 3%, within a sample of tens of thousands of clones. Specimen: PBMCs. This TCR was recovered from a man aged 35 to 55 in good health and CMV-seronegative. This rearrangement joins TRBV6-5 to TRBJ2-7, with a weak D call TRBD1 (6 bases). CDR3 sequence (DNA): TGTGCCAGCAGGGGTCAGGGGAGCTCCTACGAGCAGTACTTC. This codes for CASRGQGSSYEQYF.